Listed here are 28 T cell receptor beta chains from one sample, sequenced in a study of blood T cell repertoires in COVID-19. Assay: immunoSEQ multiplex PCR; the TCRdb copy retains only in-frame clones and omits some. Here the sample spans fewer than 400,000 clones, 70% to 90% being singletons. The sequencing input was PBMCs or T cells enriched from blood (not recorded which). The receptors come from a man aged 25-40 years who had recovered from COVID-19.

In DNA, the CDR3 is TGTGCCAGCTTGGTAGCCGACAGGGATGACACTGAAGCTTTCTTT. This sequence encodes CASLVADRDDTEAFF. The chain employs TRBV6-5 and TRBJ1-1; 7 bases fit TRBD1. V shed 8 bases and J 3 bases; nucleotides not matched to a gene: 12. Germline-derived CDR1 and CDR2 are MNHEY and SVGAGI. The CDR3 totals 15 residues.

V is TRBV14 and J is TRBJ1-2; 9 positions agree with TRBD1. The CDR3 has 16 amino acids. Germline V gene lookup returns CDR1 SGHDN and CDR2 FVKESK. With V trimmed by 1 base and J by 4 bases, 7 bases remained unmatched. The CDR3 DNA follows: TGTGCCAGCAGCCAAGGTCACAGGGGGCTCGGCTATGGCTACACCTTC. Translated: CASSQGHRGLGYGYTF. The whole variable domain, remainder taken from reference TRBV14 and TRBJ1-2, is EAGVTQFPSHSVIEKGQTVTLRCDPISGHDNLYWYRRVMGKEIKFLLHFVKESKQDESGMPNNRFLAERTGGTYSTLKVQPAELEDSGVYFCASSQGHRGLGYGYTFGSGTRLTVV.

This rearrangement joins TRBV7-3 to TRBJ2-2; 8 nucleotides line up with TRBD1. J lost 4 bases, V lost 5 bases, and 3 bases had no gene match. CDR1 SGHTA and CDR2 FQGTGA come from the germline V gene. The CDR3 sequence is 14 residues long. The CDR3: CASSTTGVTGELFF. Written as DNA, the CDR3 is TGTGCCAGCAGCACGACAGGGGTCACCGGGGAGCTGTTTTTT.

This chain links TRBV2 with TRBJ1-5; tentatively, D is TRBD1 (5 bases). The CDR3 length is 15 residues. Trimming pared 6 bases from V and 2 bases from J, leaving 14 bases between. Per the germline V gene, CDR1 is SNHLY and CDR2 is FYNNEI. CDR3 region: CASRIGPGGNQPQHF. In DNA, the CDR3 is TGTGCCAGCAGGATAGGTCCGGGGGGCAATCAGCCCCAGCATTTT.

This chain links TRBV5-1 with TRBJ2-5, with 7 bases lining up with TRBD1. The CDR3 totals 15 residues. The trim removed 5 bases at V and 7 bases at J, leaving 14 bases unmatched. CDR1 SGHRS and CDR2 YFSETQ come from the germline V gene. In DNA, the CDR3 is TGCGCCAGCAGGGGGACAGCGACTGCTCAGGGGACCCAGTACTTC. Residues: CASRGTATAQGTQYF. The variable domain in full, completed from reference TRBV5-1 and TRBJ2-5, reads KAGVTQTPRYLIKTRGQQVTLSCSPISGHRSVSWYQQTPGQGLQFLFEYFSETQRNKGNFPGRFSGRQFSNSRSEMNVSTLELGDSALYLCASRGTATAQGTQYFGPGTRLLVL.

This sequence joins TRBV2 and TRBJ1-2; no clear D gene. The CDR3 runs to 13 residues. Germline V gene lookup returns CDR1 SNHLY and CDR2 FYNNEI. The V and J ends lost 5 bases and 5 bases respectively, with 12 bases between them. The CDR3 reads CASSPAETYGYTF. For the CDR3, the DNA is TGTGCCAGCAGTCCTGCCGAGACTTATGGCTACACCTTC.

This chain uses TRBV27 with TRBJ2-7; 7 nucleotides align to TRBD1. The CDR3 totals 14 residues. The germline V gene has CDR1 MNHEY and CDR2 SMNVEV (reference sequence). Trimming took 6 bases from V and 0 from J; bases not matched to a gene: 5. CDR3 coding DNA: TGTGCCAGCAGCGGACAGGCCGACTCCTACGAGCAGTACTTC. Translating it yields CASSGQADSYEQYF.

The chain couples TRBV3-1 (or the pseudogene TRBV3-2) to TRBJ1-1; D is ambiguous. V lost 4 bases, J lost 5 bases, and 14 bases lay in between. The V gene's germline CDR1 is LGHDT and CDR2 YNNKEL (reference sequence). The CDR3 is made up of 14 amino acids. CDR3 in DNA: TGTGCCAGCAGCCGTGAGGAGGGCCGGACTGAAGCTTTCTTT. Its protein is CASSREEGRTEAFF.

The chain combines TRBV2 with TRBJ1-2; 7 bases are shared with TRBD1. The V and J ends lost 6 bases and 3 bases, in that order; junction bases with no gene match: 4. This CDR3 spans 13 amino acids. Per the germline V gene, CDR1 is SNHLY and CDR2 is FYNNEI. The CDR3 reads CASRRGQDYGYTF. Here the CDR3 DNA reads TGTGCCAGCAGAAGAGGACAGGACTATGGCTACACCTTC. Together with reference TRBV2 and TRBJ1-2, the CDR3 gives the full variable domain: EPEVTQTPSHQVTQMGQEVILRCVPISNHLYFYWYRQILGQKVEFLVSFYNNEISEKSEIFDDQFSVERPDGSNFTLKIRSTKLEDSAMYFCASRRGQDYGYTFGSGTRLTVV.

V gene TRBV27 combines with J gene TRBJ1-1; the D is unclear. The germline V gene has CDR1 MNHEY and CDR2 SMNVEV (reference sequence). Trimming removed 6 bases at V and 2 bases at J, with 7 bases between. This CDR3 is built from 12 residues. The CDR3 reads CASSTVNTEAFF. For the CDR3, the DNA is TGTGCCAGCAGCACAGTTAACACTGAAGCTTTCTTT.

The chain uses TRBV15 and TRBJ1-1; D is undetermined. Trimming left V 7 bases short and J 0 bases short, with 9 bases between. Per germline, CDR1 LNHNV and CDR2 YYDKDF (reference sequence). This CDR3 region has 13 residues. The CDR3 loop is CATTWGVNTEAFF. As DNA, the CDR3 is TGTGCCACCACCTGGGGAGTGAACACTGAAGCTTTCTTT.

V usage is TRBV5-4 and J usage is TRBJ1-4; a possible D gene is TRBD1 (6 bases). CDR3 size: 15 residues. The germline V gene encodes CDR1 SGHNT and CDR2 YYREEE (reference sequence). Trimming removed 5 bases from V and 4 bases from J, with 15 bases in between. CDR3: CASSQQGLNNEKLFF. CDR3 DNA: TGTGCCAGCAGTCAACAGGGCCTTAATAATGAAAAACTGTTTTTT.

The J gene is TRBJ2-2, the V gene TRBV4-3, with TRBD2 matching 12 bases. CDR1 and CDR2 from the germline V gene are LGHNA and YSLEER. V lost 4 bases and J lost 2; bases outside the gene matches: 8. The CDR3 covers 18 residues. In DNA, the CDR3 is TGCGCCAGCAGCCGACCTACTAGCGGGGGGTTTAACACCGGGGAGCTGTTTTTT. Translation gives CASSRPTSGGFNTGELFF.

This CDR3 is CASSQGDRGHRFF. The CDR3 bases are TGCGCCAGCAGCCAGGGAGACAGGGGGCATCGGTTCTTC. V is TRBV5-1 and J is TRBJ2-1; 10 positions agree with TRBD1. Germline assignment: CDR1 SGHRS and CDR2 YFSETQ. This CDR3 is 13 amino acids long. The V segment lost 4 bases and the J segment 15 bases; nucleotides outside the gene matches: 10. The variable domain in full, completed from reference TRBV5-1 and TRBJ2-1, reads KAGVTQTPRYLIKTRGQQVTLSCSPISGHRSVSWYQQTPGQGLQFLFEYFSETQRNKGNFPGRFSGRQFSNSRSEMNVSTLELGDSALYLCASSQGDRGHRFFGPGTRLTVL.

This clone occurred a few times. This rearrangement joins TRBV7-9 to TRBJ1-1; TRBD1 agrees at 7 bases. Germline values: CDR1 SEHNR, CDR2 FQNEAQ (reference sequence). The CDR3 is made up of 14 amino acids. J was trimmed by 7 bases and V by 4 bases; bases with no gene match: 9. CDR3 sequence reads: CASSWRQGGVEAFF. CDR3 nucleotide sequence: TGTGCCAGCAGCTGGAGACAGGGTGGAGTTGAAGCTTTCTTT.

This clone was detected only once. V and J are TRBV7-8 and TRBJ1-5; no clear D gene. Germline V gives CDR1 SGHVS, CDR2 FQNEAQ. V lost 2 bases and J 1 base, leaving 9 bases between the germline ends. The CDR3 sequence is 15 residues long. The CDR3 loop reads CASSLNGQSNQPQHF. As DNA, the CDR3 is TGTGCCAGCAGCTTAAATGGGCAGAGCAATCAGCCCCAGCATTTT.

In DNA form, the CDR3 reads TGCAGCGTTAAAGCGGGGGGCGCGAACTATGGCTACACCTTC. It specifies CSVKAGGANYGYTF. The rearrangement joins TRBV29-1 to TRBJ1-2; tentative D call: TRBD1 (6 bases). Germline V gene sequence: CDR1 SQVTM, CDR2 ANQGSEA. The CDR3 length is 14 residues. Trimming took 5 bases from V and 2 from J, leaving 15 bases between them.

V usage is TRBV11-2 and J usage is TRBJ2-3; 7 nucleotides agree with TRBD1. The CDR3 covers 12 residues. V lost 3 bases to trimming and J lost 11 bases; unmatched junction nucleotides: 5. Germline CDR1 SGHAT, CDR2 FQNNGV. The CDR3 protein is CASSFQRTGQYF. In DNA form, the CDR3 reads TGTGCCAGCAGCTTCCAACGGACAGGGCAGTATTTT.

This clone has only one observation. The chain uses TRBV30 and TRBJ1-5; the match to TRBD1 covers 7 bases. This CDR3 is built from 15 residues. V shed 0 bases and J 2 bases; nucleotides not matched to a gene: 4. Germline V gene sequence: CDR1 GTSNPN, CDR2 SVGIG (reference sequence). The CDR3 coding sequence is TGTGCCTGGAGTGTAGGAACAGGGGGCAATCAGCCCCAGCATTTT. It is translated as CAWSVGTGGNQPQHF.

The CDR3 region is CASSQETAGVGETQYF. The CDR3 coding sequence is TGCGCCAGCAGCCAAGAAACGGCGGGGGTGGGTGAGACCCAGTACTTC. This chain connects TRBV4-3 to TRBJ2-5; TRBD2 aligns across 7 bases. The CDR3 covers 16 residues. Looked up from germline, CDR1 is LGHNA and CDR2 is YSLEER. The V and J ends lost 0 bases and 5 bases, in that order; junction bases with no gene match: 9.

The CDR3 loop reads CASSGGGPEAFF. In nucleotides, the CDR3 is TGTGCCAGCAGCGGGGGGGGCCCTGAAGCTTTCTTT. The chain joins TRBV2 to TRBJ1-1; tentative D call: TRBD1 (6 bases). The CDR3 has 12 amino acids. Germline V gene sequence: CDR1 SNHLY, CDR2 FYNNEI. Trimming took off 6 bases at V and 6 bases at J, with 11 bases between the two ends.

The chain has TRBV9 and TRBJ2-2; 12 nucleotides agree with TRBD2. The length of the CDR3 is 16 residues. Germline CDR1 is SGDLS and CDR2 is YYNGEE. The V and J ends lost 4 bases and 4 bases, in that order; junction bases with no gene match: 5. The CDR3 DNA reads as TGTGCCAGCAGCCCCCGGACTAGCGGGACCACCGGGGAGCTGTTTTTT. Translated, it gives CASSPRTSGTTGELFF. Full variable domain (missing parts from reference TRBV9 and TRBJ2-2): DSGVTQTPKHLITATGQRVTLRCSPRSGDLSVYWYQQSLDQGLQFLIQYYNGEERAKGNILERFSAQQFPDLHSELNLSSLELGDSALYFCASSPRTSGTTGELFFGEGSRLTVL.

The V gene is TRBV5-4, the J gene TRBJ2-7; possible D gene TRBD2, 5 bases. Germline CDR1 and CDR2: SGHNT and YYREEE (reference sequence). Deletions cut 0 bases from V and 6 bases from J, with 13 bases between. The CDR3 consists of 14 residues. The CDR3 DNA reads TGTGCCAGCAGCTTGGAAATTCCTGGGAGCGAGCAGTACTTC. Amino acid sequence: CASSLEIPGSEQYF.

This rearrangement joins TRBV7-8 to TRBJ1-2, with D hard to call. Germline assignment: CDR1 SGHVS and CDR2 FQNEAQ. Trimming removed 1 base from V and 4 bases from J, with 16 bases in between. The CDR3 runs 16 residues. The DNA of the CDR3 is TGTGCCAGCAGCTTAGATTCATACGGGATACTCTATGGCTACACCTTC. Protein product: CASSLDSYGILYGYTF. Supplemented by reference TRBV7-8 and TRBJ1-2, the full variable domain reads GAGVSQSPRYKVAKRGQDVALRCDPISGHVSLFWYQQALGQGPEFLTYFQNEAQLDKSGLPSDRFFAERPEGSVSTLKIQRTQQEDSAVYLCASSLDSYGILYGYTFGSGTRLTVV.

DNA for the CDR3: TGTGCCAGCAGTGAAGAGGGGTTGGGCTATGGCTACACCTTC. The encoded protein is CASSEEGLGYGYTF. This chain uses TRBV6-1 with TRBJ1-2; tentative D call: TRBD1 (5 bases). Germline V gives CDR1 MNHNS, CDR2 SASEGT. V lost 1 base to trimming and J lost 4 bases, with 10 bases between them. CDR3 length: 14 amino acids.

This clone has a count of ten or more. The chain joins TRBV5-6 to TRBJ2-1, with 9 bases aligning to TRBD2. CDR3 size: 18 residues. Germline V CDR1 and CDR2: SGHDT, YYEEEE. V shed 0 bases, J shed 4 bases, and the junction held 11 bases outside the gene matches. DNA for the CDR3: TGTGCCAGCAGCTTGGCCCGGCCTAGCGGGGTCGTTTACAATGAGCAGTTCTTC. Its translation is CASSLARPSGVVYNEQFF.

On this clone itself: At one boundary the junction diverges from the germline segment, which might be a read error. The CDR3 here is CASSYLRTGGGFF. The CDR3 DNA sequence: TGTGCCAGCAGTTACCTCCGGACAGGGGGCGGGTTCTTC. This chain joins TRBV6-2 or TRBV6-3 and TRBJ2-7, with 11 nucleotides matching TRBD1. CDR1 MNHEY and CDR2 SVGEGT come from the germline V gene. This CDR3 comprises 13 residues.

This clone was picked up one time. CDR3 region: CASSETGSEKLFF. In DNA form, the CDR3 reads TGTGCCAGCAGTGAAACAGGGTCCGAAAAACTGTTTTTT. The V call is TRBV6-1, the J call TRBJ1-4; the D gene is possibly TRBD1 (6 bases). Germline CDR1 reads MNHNS; CDR2 reads SASEGT. The CDR3 is 13 amino acids. V lost 2 bases to trimming and J lost 8 bases, with 9 bases between them.